Given below is one T cell receptor (beta chain) in context. Template-switching 5'RACE yielded the TCR cDNA; a universal primer site and UMIs were added in the process. TCRdb called the 5' RACE reads again in MiXCR, with one record for every CDR3 protein. The sample lists hundreds of thousands of distinct CDR3 sequences, roughly an eighth occurring once. These data belong to a study of T cells after yellow fever vaccination. The CDR3 is 14 amino acids. Germline V lookup: CDR1 MNHNS, CDR2 SASEGT. Trimming removed 6 bases from V and 2 bases from J, with 11 bases in between. Material: PBMCs, obtained on the day of the yellow fever booster vaccination. The V call is TRBV6-1, the J call TRBJ1-5, with unresolved D. The clonotype comes from a man aged 25-45 years who received the YFV17D yellow fever vaccine. The CDR3 loop is CASRTDRGNQPQHF. The CDR3 coding sequence is TGTGCCAGCAGGACCGATCGAGGCAATCAGCCCCAGCATTTT.